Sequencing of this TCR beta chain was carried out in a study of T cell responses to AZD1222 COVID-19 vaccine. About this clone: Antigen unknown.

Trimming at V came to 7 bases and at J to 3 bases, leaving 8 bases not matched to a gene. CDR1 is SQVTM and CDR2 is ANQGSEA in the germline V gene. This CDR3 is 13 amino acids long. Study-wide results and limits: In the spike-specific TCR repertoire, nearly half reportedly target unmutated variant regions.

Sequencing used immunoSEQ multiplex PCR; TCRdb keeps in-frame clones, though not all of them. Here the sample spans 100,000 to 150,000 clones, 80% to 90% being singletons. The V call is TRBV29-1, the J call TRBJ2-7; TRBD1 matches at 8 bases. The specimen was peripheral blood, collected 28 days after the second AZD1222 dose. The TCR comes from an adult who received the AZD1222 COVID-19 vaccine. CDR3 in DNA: TGCAGCGCCCGGGACAGGTCCAACTACGAGCAGTACTTC. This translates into CSARDRSNYEQYF.